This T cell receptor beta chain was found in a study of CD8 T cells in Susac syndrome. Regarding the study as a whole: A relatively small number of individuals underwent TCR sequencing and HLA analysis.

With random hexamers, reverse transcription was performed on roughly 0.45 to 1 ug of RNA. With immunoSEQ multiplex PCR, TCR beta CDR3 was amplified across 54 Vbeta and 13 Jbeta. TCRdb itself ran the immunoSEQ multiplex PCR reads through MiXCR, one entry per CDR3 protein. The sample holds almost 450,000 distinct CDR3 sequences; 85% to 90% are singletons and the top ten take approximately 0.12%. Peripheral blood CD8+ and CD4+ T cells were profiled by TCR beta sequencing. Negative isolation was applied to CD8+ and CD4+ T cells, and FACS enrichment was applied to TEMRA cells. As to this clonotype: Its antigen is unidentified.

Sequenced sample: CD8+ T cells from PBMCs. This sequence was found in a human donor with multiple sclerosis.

The CDR3 nucleotides are TGCAGTGCTGGACAGGGGGCCATAGGACACGGATCTAGTGGCGATGAGCAGTTCTTC. It yields the protein CSAGQGAIGHGSSGDEQFF. The chain links TRBV20-1 to TRBJ2-1; TRBD1 agrees at 11 bases. Germline V gene lookup returns CDR1 DFQATT and CDR2 SNEGSKA (reference sequence). This CDR3 spans 19 amino acids. V lost 5 bases, J lost 8 bases, and 23 bases stayed unmatched.